This TCR beta chain was documented in a study of post-analysis software for immune sequencing data (dated by TCRdb to between 2014 and 2017). Study-level background: Recorded disease courses included relapsing-remitting, secondary progressive and progressive-relapsing multiple sclerosis, with some patients lacking subtype annotation. The multiple sclerosis patient repertoires were compared with approximately 11 previously published healthy control repertoires from donors aged about 6 to 26 years. A subset of samples was prepared in parallel using single-end sample barcoding, then pooled and co-amplified after Illumina adapter ligation. Paper-wide results and their limitations: Significantly lower normalized Chao1 diversity was found in multiple sclerosis patients than in controls, suggesting substantial peripheral T-cell clonal expansion. The control group was slightly older than the multiple sclerosis patient group. Patients showed significantly higher frequencies than controls for a handful of TRBV segments, among them TRBV5-6, TRBV5-1 and TRBV20-1. When samples were clustered directly using the F measure, samples prepared in the same batch co-clustered strongly, which prompted a batch-effect correction.

Library construction relied on PCR. The sample was run on an Illumina HiSeq 2500. To reduce PCR and sequencing biases, unique molecular identifiers were built into the TCR beta cDNA libraries. Roughly 500,000 cDNA molecules were obtained for every 1 to 10 million input T cells, so each molecule roughly corresponded to one T cell. The patient libraries were prepared and sequenced with the same protocol used for the earlier healthy control dataset. Samples belonging to the same batch were prepared together, multiplexed and sequenced on a shared HiSeq lane. The original methods were these. Raw barcoded reads were processed with MIGEC, and single-read molecular identifier groups were discarded before consensus assembly and CDR3 extraction. VDJtools was used for post-analysis of the clonotype tables, and diversity was normalized by down-sampling every dataset to the size of the smallest sample. In repertoire overlap clustering, CDR3 amino acid sequences, but not nucleotide sequences, were matched to correct batch-related cross-sample contamination. TCRdb reanalyzed the raw reads on its own, using fastp at Q25 for trimming and MiXCR for clone calling, and kept in-frame beta chains. CDR3 protein duplicates are merged, each entry listing the most common genes and DNA. It is TCRdb's table, rather than the study itself, that gives the V and J calls and clone size. The sample table records about 540,000 distinct CDR3 sequences; around 34% of these occur just once. In total, the top ten clones hold less than 6% of the sample.

TCR beta repertoires were profiled from peripheral blood of 10 to 15 young patients with multiple sclerosis to demonstrate the VDJtools post-analysis software. Multiple sclerosis patients were children and adolescents aged about 6 to 15 years. The V end loses 6 bases and the J end loses 1 base, and a stretch of 3 bases separates them. The CDR3 runs 10 amino acids, cysteine and phenylalanine included. Left in the record is the CDR3 DNA by itself, 30 bases read in frame from the first base. The germline V gene gives CDR1 as SQVTM and CDR2 as ANQGSEA. Notes on this clonotype: Which antigen it targets is not known. No quality values exist for individual bases; no much larger clone is one base distant.

The chain is encoded by TRBV29-1 joined to TRBJ2-5, with no reliable assignment of the D segment. The material sequenced was blood. The TCR comes from a girl aged 2-17 years with multiple sclerosis. This receptor has the CDR3 CSVLQETQYF. The base sequence is TGCAGCGTCCTCCAAGAGACCCAGTACTTC. The entire variable domain, with the stretches around the CDR3 drawn from the reference TRBV29-1 and TRBJ2-5 proteins, is SAVISQKPSRDICQRGTSLTIQCQVDSQVTMMFWYRQQPGQSLTLIATANQGSEATYESGFVIDKFPISRPNLTFSTLTVSNMSPEDSSIYLCSVLQETQYFGPGTRLLVL.